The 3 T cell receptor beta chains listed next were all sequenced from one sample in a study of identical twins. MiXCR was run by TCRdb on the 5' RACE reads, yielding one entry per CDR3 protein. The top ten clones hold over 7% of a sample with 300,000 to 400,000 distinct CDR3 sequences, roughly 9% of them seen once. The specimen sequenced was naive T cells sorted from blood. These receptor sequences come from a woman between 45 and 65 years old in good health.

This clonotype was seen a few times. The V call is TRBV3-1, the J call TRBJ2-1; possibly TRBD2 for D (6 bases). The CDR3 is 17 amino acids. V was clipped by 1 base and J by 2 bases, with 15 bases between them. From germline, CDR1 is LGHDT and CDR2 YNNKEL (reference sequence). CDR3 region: CASSQAWGTYPYNEQFF. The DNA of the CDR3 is TGTGCCAGCAGCCAAGCCTGGGGGACTTATCCCTACAATGAGCAGTTCTTC.

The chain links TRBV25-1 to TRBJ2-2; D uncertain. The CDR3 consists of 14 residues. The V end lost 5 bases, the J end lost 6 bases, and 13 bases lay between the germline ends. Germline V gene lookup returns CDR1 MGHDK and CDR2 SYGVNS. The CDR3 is CASSPYKGAGELFF. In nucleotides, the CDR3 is TGTGCCAGCAGTCCCTATAAGGGTGCCGGGGAGCTGTTTTTT.

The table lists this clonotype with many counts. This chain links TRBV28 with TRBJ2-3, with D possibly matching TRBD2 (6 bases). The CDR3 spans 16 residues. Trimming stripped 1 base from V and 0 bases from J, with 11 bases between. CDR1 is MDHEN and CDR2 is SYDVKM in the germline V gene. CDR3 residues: CASSLSAGSSTDTQYF. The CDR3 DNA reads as TGTGCCAGCAGTTTATCTGCGGGGTCTAGCACAGATACGCAGTATTTT.